Reported below is one T cell receptor (beta chain). This specimen comes from a study of blood T cell repertoires in COVID-19. Background on the study: There were acute and convalescent COVID-19 samples, and they came from the United States, Italy and Spain.

Participants were placed into cohorts based on the clinical history they reported. Per the original methods: Researchers report that nucleated cell counts were estimated from reference gene primer amplification. Libraries were prepared by immunoSEQ multiplex PCR; TCRdb keeps only in-frame clonotypes and omits some of them. V and J calls and clone size follow that table, whereas D and trimming were derived from the DNA. The sample yields fewer than 400,000 clones, approximately 87% seen once. The CDR3 totals 13 residues. Trimming shortened V by 9 bases and J by 8 bases, and 14 bases separated the two germline ends. CDR1 SEHNR and CDR2 FQNEAQ come from the germline V gene (reference sequence).

What was sequenced was PBMCs or T cells enriched from blood (not recorded which). The chain carries TRBV7-9 and TRBJ1-6; D is possibly TRBD1 (5 bases). The sequence came from a woman aged 45-60 years who had recovered from COVID-19. This CDR3 is CASRGAIDSPLHF. Written as DNA, the CDR3 is TGTGCCAGTAGGGGTGCGATTGATTCACCCCTCCACTTT.